One TCR beta chain is described in this entry. The sample comes from a study of T cell changes during pregnancy in multiple sclerosis. V was cut by 0 bases and J by 4 bases, with 10 bases left in between. The CDR3 contains 14 residues. Per the germline V gene, CDR1 is SGHNT and CDR2 is YYREEE (reference sequence). Only in-frame clones appear in the TCRdb table, and some are missing; sequencing was by immunoSEQ multiplex PCR. There are more than 75,000 clones in the sample; approximately 94% occur only once, and roughly 2.5% lies in the top ten. This chain connects TRBV5-4 to TRBJ1-2; D is possibly TRBD1 (6 bases). This TCR was recovered from a female donor with multiple sclerosis, enrolled in a pregnancy study. The material sequenced was peripheral blood, taken in the third trimester of pregnancy. DNA of the CDR3: TGTGCCAGCAGCTTGGGAACAGGGCCCTATGGCTACACCTTC. Amino acid sequence: CASSLGTGPYGYTF.